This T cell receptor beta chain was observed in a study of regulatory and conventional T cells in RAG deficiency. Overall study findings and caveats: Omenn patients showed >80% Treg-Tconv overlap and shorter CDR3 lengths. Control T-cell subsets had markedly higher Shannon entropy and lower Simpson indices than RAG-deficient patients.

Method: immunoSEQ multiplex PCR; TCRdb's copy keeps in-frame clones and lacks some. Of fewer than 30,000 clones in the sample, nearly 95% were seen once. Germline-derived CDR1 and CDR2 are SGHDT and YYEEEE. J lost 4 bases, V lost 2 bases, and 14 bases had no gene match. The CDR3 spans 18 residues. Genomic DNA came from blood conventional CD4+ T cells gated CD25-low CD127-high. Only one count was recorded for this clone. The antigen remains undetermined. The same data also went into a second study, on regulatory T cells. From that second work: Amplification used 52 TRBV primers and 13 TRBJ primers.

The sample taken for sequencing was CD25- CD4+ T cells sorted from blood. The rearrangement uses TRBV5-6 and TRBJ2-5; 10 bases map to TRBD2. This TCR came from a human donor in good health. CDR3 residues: CASSLGGANLAGGETQYF. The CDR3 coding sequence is TGTGCCAGCAGCTTAGGGGGCGCGAATTTAGCGGGGGGAGAGACCCAGTACTTC. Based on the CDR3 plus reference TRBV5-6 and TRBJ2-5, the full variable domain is DAGVTQSPTHLIKTRGQQVTLRCSPKSGHDTVSWYQQALGQGPQFIFQYYEEEERQRGNFPDRFSGHQFPNYSSELNVNALLLGDSALYLCASSLGGANLAGGETQYFGPGTRLLVL.